Listed below are T cell receptor beta chains from one sample, sequenced in a study of blood T cell repertoires in COVID-19. Repertoires were generated with immunoSEQ multiplex PCR, while TCRdb's copy carries only in-frame clones and drops some. The profile covers around 94,000 clones, with 87% appearing a single time and around 5% taken by the ten largest. Sequencing input: peripheral blood. The receptors stem from a woman aged 45-59 years with COVID-19, enrolled during active disease. The conserved cysteine and the conserved F or W are not part of the CDR3 here. Fields, in order: V gene, D gene, J gene, CDR3 protein. A D gene is named only where the DNA matches it firmly.

V gene: TRBV7-9; D gene: .; J gene: TRBJ1-1; CDR3 protein: ASSLDSNTEAF
V gene: TRBV19; D gene: TRBD2; J gene: TRBJ2-3; CDR3 protein: ASSLIAGGTDTQY
V gene: TRBV24-1; D gene: .; J gene: TRBJ2-5; CDR3 protein: ATREASRPYQETQY
V gene: TRBV5-1; D gene: TRBD1; J gene: TRBJ1-1; CDR3 protein: ASSTTGGTEAF
V gene: TRBV20-1; D gene: TRBD2; J gene: TRBJ2-3; CDR3 protein: SASGSSGGGTDTQY
V gene: TRBV10-3; D gene: .; J gene: TRBJ2-3; CDR3 protein: AISDLYGQITDTQY
V gene: TRBV10-2; D gene: .; J gene: TRBJ2-7; CDR3 protein: ASRQANYEQY
V gene: TRBV15; D gene: TRBD1; J gene: TRBJ2-5; CDR3 protein: ATSRDTGVETQY
V gene: TRBV2; D gene: TRBD2; J gene: TRBJ2-5; CDR3 protein: ASREGAGEETQY
V gene: TRBV7-9; D gene: TRBD1; J gene: TRBJ2-5; CDR3 protein: ASSPGQGLQETQY
V gene: TRBV5-1; D gene: TRBD1; J gene: TRBJ2-1; CDR3 protein: ASSSLSEGQGAYNEQF
V gene: TRBV20-1; D gene: .; J gene: TRBJ2-1; CDR3 protein: SASNTVIEQF
V gene: TRBV30; D gene: TRBD1; J gene: TRBJ2-5; CDR3 protein: AWRGQVTETQY
V gene: TRBV12-5; D gene: .; J gene: TRBJ1-4; CDR3 protein: ASGPGITNEKLF
V gene: TRBV6-1; D gene: TRBD1; J gene: TRBJ2-7; CDR3 protein: ASSEGGGTGFYEQY
V gene: TRBV7-9; D gene: .; J gene: TRBJ2-7; CDR3 protein: ASSPPSGGKLEQY
V gene: TRBV30; D gene: .; J gene: TRBJ1-6; CDR3 protein: AWSWGDSPLH
V gene: TRBV29-1; D gene: TRBD2; J gene: TRBJ2-5; CDR3 protein: SVLPGLAGQETQY
V gene: TRBV12-3/TRBV12-4; D gene: TRBD1; J gene: TRBJ1-6; CDR3 protein: ASNRDRNSPLH
V gene: TRBV7-9; D gene: .; J gene: TRBJ1-2; CDR3 protein: ASSEEGIRYGYT
V gene: TRBV18; D gene: .; J gene: TRBJ1-2; CDR3 protein: ASSPPSGGAINYGYT
V gene: TRBV10-3; D gene: .; J gene: TRBJ1-3; CDR3 protein: AIGPLEGNTIY
V gene: TRBV6-2/TRBV6-3; D gene: .; J gene: TRBJ2-7; CDR3 protein: ASSSGTHEQY
V gene: TRBV6-5; D gene: .; J gene: TRBJ2-7; CDR3 protein: ASSYDETTYEQY
V gene: TRBV11-2; D gene: TRBD2; J gene: TRBJ2-5; CDR3 protein: ASSSFLSGGETQY
V gene: TRBV28; D gene: TRBD1; J gene: TRBJ1-1; CDR3 protein: ASSAPWAGGTEAF
V gene: TRBV2; D gene: TRBD1; J gene: TRBJ2-1; CDR3 protein: ASSYGQVPSYNEQF
V gene: TRBV7-2; D gene: .; J gene: TRBJ1-2; CDR3 protein: ASSFSSPYGYT
V gene: TRBV6-4; D gene: .; J gene: TRBJ1-3; CDR3 protein: ASSESRGPSGNTIY
V gene: TRBV7-2; D gene: .; J gene: TRBJ1-6; CDR3 protein: ATGTGQGGYNSPLH
V gene: TRBV3-1/TRBV3-2; D gene: .; J gene: TRBJ1-6; CDR3 protein: ASSQEGANSPLH
V gene: TRBV3-1/TRBV3-2; D gene: .; J gene: TRBJ1-2; CDR3 protein: ASSQEAALGYT
V gene: TRBV9; D gene: TRBD1; J gene: TRBJ2-1; CDR3 protein: ASSARTGGNEQF
V gene: TRBV6-5; D gene: TRBD1; J gene: TRBJ1-5; CDR3 protein: ASSSQGGAEPQH
V gene: TRBV5-1; D gene: TRBD1; J gene: TRBJ1-4; CDR3 protein: ASSRQGSAPNEKLF
V gene: TRBV7-9; D gene: .; J gene: TRBJ2-5; CDR3 protein: ASSRDLIPETQY
V gene: TRBV4-1; D gene: TRBD1; J gene: TRBJ1-3; CDR3 protein: ASSPGTGYGNTIY